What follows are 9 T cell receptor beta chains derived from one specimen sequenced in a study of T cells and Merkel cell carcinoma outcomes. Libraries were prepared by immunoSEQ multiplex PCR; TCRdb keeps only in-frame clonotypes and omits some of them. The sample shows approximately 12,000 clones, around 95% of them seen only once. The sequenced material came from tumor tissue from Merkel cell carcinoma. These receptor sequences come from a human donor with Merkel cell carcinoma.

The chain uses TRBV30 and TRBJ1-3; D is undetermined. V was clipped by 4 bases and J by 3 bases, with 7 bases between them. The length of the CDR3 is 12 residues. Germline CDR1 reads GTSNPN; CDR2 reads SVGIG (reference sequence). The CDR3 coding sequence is TGTGCCTGGAATCCCGGTGGAAACACCATATATTTT. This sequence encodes CAWNPGGNTIYF.

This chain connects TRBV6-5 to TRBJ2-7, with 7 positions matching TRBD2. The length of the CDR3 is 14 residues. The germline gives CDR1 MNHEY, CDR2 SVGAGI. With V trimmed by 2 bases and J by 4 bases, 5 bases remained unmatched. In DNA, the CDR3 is TGTGCCAGCAGTTACCCCCCGGGAGGTTACGAGCAGTACTTC. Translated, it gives CASSYPPGGYEQYF.

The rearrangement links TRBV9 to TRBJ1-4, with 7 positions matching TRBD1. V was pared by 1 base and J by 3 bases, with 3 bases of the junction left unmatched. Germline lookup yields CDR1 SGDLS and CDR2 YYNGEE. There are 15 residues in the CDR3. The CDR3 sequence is CASSVIGQANEKLFF. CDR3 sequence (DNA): TGTGCCAGCAGCGTAATCGGACAGGCTAATGAAAAACTGTTTTTT.

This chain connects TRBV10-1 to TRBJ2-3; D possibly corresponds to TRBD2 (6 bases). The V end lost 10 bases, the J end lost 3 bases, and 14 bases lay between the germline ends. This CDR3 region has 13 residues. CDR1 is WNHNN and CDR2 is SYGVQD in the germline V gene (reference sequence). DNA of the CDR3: TGCGCCAACCAGCGGGTGGGTACAGATACGCAGTATTTT. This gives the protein CANQRVGTDTQYF.

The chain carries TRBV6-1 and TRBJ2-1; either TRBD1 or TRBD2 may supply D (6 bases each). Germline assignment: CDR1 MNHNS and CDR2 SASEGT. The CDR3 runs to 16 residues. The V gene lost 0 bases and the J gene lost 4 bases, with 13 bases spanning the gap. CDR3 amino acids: CASSEATGGAYNEQFF. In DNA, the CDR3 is TGTGCCAGCAGTGAAGCGACCGGGGGCGCTTACAATGAGCAGTTCTTC.

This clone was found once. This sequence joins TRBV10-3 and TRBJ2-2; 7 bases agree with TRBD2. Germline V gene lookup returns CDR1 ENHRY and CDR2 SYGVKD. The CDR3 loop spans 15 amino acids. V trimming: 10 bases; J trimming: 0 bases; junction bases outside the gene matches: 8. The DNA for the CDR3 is TGTGCCACGGCCCCGGGACTACCGAACACCGGGGAGCTGTTTTTT. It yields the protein CATAPGLPNTGELFF.

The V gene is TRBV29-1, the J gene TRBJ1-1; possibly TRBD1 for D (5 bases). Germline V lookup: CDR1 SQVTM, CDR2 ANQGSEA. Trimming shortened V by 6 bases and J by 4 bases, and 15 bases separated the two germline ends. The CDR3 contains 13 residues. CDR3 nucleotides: TGCAGCGTCGGGAAAGGGGCGTTCACTGAAGCTTTCTTT. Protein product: CSVGKGAFTEAFF.

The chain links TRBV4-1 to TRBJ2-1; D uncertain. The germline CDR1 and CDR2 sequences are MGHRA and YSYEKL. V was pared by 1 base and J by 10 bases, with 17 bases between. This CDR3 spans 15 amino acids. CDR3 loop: CASSQVFLIGHEQFF. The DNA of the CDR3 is TGCGCCAGCAGCCAAGTGTTCCTGATCGGGCACGAGCAGTTCTTC.

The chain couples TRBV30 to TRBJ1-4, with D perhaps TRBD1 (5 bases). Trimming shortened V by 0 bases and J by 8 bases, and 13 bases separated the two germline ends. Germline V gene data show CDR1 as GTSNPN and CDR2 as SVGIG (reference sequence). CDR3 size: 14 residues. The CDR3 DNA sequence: TGTGCCTGGAGTGTAACAGGTCCCGGCGAAAAACTGTTTTTT. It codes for CAWSVTGPGEKLFF.